This entry concerns a single TCR beta chain. Per the germline V gene, CDR1 is MNHEY and CDR2 is SMNVEV (reference sequence). The CDR3 covers 14 residues. The V gene end was trimmed by 6 bases and the J gene end by 3 bases; junction bases not matched to a gene: 4. TCRdb's table, derived via immunoSEQ multiplex PCR, lists solely in-frame clones and lacks some. The sample includes over 65,000 clones, roughly 94% seen only once; the top ten take 6% to 8%. This entry comes from a study of control samples from healthy donors and cancer patients. This chain joins TRBV27 and TRBJ1-5, with TRBD1 matching 8 bases. The receptor comes from a woman aged 40 to 50 in good health. The sequenced sample consisted of blood. The CDR3 region has the DNA TGTGCCAGCAGCCCGGACAGGGACAATCAGCCCCAGCATTTT. Amino acid sequence: CASSPDRDNQPQHF.